The text below deals with one T cell receptor beta chain. As yet, its antigen is unknown. This CDR3 is also generated by other DNA sequences in the sample. CDR1 MGHRA and CDR2 YSYEKL come from the germline V gene. The CDR3 spans 14 residues. V was pared by 0 bases and J by 3 bases, with 8 bases between. These donors counted as nominally healthy when sampled, but unrecorded immune exposures were likely. This specimen comes from a study of cytomegalovirus exposure and HLA in healthy donors. The study, taken as a whole, reports: On later analysis, the bulk of CMV-associated TCR beta chains appeared to be HLA-restricted. A later analysis linked a missense DCLRE1C variant to TCR beta V- and J-gene trimming. The authors enumerated over 150 TCR beta chains as linked to cytomegalovirus.

With 60 Vbeta and 13 Jbeta primers, the PCR was carried out. Using immunoSEQ multiplex PCR, the repertoire was profiled, and TCRdb retains in-frame clones only, with some absent. The table shows fewer than 55,000 clones, with less than 75% occurring only once. The specimen was PBMCs. The TCR sequence derives from a woman aged 50 to 65 in good health and CMV-seropositive. This chain uses TRBV4-1 with TRBJ1-2; possibly TRBD1 for D (5 bases). The CDR3: CASSQDRGDYGYTF. CDR3 coding DNA: TGCGCCAGCAGCCAAGATAGGGGTGACTATGGCTACACCTTC.